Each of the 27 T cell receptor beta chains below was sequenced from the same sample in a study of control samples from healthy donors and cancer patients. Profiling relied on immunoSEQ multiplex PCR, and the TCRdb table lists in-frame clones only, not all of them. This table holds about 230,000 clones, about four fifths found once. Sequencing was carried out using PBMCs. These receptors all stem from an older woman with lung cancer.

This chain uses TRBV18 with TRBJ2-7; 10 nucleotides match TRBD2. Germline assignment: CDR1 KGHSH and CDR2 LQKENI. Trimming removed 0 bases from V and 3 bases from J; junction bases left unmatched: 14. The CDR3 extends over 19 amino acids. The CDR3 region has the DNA TGTGCCAGCTCACCACCGAAACTAGCGGGAACCCTGACCGTCTACGAGCAGTACTTC. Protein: CASSPPKLAGTLTVYEQYF.

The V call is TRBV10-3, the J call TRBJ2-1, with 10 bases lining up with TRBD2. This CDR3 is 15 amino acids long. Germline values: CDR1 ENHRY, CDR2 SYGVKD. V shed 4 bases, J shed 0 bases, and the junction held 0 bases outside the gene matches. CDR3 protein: CAISASGSSYNEQFF. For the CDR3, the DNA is TGTGCCATCAGTGCTAGCGGGAGCTCCTACAATGAGCAGTTCTTC.

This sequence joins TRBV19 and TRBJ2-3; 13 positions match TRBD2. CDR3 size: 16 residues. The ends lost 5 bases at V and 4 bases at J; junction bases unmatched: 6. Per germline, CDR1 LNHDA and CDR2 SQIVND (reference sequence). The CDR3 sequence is CASSETSGRWADTQYF. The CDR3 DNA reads TGTGCCAGTAGTGAGACTAGCGGGAGGTGGGCAGATACGCAGTATTTT. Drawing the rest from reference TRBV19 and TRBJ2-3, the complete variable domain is DGGITQSPKYLFRKEGQNVTLSCEQNLNHDAMYWYRQDPGQGLRLIYYSQIVNDFQKGDIAEGYSVSREKKESFPLTVTSAQKNPTAFYLCASSETSGRWADTQYFGPGTRLTVL.

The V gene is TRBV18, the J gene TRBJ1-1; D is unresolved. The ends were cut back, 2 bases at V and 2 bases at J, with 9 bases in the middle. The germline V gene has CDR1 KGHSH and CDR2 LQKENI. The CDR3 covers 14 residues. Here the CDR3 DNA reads TGTGCCAGCTCACCATCAACAGTCAACACTGAAGCTTTCTTT. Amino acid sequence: CASSPSTVNTEAFF.

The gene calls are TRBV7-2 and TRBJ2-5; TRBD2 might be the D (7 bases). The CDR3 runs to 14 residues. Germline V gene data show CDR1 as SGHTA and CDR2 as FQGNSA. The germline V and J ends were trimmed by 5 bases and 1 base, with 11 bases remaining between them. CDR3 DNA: TGTGCCAGCAGCGGGGGGGCCCTCCAAGAGACCCAGTACTTC. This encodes CASSGGALQETQYF.

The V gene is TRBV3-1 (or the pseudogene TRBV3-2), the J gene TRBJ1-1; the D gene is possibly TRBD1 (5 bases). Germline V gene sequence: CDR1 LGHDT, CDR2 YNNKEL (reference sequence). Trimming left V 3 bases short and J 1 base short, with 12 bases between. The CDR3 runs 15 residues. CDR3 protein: CASSQRGTRNTEAFF. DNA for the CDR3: TGTGCCAGCAGCCAGCGGGGCACTAGGAACACTGAAGCTTTCTTT.

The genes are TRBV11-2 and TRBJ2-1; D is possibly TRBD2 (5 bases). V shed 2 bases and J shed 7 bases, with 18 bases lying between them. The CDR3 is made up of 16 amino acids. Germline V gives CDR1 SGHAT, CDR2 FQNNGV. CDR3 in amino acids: CASSLSTGLVGNEQFF. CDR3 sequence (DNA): TGTGCCAGCAGCTTAAGCACGGGGTTGGTCGGGAATGAGCAGTTCTTC.

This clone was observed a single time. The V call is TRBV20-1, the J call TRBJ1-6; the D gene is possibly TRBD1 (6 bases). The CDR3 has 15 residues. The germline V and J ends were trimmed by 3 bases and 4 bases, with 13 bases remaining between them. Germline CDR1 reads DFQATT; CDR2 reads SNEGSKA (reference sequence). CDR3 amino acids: CSASRQGNYNSPLHF. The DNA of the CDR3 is TGCAGTGCTAGTAGGCAGGGGAATTATAATTCACCCCTCCACTTT.

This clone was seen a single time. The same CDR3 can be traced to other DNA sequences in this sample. CDR3 region: CASSLGGLAGTGELFF. CDR3 sequence (DNA): TGTGCCAGCAGCTTGGGCGGCCTAGCGGGAACCGGGGAGCTGTTTTTT. This sequence joins TRBV5-4 and TRBJ2-2, with 9 bases fitting TRBD2. The V and J ends lost 0 bases and 5 bases, in that order; junction bases with no gene match: 5. The germline V gene encodes CDR1 SGHNT and CDR2 YYREEE (reference sequence). This CDR3 has 16 residues.

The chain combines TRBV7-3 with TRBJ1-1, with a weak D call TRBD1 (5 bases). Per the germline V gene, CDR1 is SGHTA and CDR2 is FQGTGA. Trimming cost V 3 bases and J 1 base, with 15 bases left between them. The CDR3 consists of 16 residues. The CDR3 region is CASSFPVPGENTEAFF. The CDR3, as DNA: TGTGCCAGCAGCTTCCCCGTGCCGGGGGAGAACACTGAAGCTTTCTTT.

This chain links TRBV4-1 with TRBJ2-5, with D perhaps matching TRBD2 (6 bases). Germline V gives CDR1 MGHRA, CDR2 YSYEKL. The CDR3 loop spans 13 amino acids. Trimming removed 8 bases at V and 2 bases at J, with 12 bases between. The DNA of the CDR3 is TGCGCCAGCGGAGTAGCGGCACAAGAGACCCAGTACTTC. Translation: CASGVAAQETQYF.

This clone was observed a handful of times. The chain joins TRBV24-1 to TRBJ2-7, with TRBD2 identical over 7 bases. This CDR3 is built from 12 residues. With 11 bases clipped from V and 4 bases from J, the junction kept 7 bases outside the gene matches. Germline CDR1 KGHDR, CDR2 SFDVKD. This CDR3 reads CASKLAQYEQYF. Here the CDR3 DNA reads TGTGCCAGCAAACTAGCGCAGTACGAGCAGTACTTC.

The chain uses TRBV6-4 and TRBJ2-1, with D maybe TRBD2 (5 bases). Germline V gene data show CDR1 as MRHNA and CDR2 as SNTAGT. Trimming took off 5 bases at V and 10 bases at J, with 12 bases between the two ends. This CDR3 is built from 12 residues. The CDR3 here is CASSTGSNEQFF. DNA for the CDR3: TGTGCCAGCAGTACTGGGAGCAACGAGCAGTTCTTC.

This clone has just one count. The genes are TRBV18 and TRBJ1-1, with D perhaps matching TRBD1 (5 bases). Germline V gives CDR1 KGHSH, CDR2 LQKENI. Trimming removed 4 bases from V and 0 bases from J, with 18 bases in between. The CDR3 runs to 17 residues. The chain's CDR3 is CASSLSGTVTMNTEAFF. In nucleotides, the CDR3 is TGTGCCAGCTCACTTTCGGGGACGGTTACTATGAACACTGAAGCTTTCTTT. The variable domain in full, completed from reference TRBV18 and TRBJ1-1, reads NAGVMQNPRHLVRRRGQEARLRCSPMKGHSHVYWYRQLPEEGLKFMVYLQKENIIDESGMPKERFSAEFPKEGPSILRIQQVVRGDSAAYFCASSLSGTVTMNTEAFFGQGTRLTVV.

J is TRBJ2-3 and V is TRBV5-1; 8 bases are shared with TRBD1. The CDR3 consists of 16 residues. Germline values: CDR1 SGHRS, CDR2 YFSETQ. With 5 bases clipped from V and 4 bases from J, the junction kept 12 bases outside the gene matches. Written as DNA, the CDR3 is TGCGCCAGCAGTTTTGACAGGGGCCTGGGCCCAGATACGCAGTATTTT. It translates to CASSFDRGLGPDTQYF.

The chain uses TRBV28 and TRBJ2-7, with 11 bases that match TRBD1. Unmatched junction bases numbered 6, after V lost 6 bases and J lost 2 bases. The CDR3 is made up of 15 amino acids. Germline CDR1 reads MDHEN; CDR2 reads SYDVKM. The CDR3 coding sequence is TGTGCCAGCAGCTCCGGACAGGGGGCCACCTACGAGCAGTACTTC. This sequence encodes CASSSGQGATYEQYF.

CDR3 DNA sequence: TGTGCCAGCACTCTGGACTTAGTTGAGGAGACCCAGTACTTC. Its translation: CASTLDLVEETQYF. The genes are TRBV2 and TRBJ2-5; possibly TRBD2 for D (5 bases). Between the trimmed V and J ends, which lost 7 bases and 5 bases, there was a span of 17 bases. Germline-derived CDR1 and CDR2 are SNHLY and FYNNEI. CDR3 length: 14 residues. The full variable domain, with the rest looked up from reference TRBV2 and TRBJ2-5, is EPEVTQTPSHQVTQMGQEVILRCVPISNHLYFYWYRQILGQKVEFLVSFYNNEISEKSEIFDDQFSVERPDGSNFTLKIRSTKLEDSAMYFCASTLDLVEETQYFGPGTRLLVL.

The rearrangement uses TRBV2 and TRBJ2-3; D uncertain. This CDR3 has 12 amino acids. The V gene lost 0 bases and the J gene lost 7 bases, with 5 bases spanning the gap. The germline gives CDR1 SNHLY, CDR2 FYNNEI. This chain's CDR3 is CASSEAPYTQYF. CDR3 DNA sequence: TGTGCCAGCAGTGAAGCGCCGTATACGCAGTATTTT. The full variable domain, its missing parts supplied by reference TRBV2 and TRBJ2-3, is EPEVTQTPSHQVTQMGQEVILRCVPISNHLYFYWYRQILGQKVEFLVSFYNNEISEKSEIFDDQFSVERPDGSNFTLKIRSTKLEDSAMYFCASSEAPYTQYFGPGTRLTVL.

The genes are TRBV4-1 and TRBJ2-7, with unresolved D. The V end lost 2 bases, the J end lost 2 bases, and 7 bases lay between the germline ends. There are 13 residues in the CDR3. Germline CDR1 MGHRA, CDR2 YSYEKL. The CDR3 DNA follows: TGCGCCAGCAGCCAAAATATACCCTACGAGCAGTACTTC. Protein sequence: CASSQNIPYEQYF.

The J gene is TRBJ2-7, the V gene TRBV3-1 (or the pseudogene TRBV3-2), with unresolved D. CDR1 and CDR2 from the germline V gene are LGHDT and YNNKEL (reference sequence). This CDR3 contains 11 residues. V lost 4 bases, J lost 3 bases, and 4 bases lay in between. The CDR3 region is CASSRIYEQYF. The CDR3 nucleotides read TGTGCCAGCAGCCGTATCTACGAGCAGTACTTC.

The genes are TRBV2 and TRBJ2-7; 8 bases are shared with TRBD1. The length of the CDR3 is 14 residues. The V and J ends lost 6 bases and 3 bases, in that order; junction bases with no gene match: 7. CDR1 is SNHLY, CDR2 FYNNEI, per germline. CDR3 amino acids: CASRTGVGGYEQYF. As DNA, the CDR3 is TGTGCCAGCAGGACAGGGGTAGGAGGCTACGAGCAGTACTTC.

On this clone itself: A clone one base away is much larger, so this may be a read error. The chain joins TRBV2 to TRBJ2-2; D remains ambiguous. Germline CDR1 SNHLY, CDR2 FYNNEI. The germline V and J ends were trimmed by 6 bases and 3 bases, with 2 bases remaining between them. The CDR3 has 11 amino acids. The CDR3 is CASSYTGELFF. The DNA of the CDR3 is TGTGCCAGCAGCTACACCGGGGAGCTGTTTTTT.

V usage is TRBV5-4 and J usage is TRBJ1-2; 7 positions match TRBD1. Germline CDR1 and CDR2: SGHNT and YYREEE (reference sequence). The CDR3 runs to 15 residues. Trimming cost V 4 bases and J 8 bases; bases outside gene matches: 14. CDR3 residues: CASSRSATGPSGYTF. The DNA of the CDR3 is TGTGCCAGCAGCCGATCAGCGACAGGGCCTTCGGGCTACACCTTC.

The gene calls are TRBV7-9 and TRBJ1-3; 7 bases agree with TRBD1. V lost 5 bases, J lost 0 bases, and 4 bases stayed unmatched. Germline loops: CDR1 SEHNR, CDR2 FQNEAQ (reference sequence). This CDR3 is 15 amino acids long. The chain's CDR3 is CASSPTGSSGNTIYF. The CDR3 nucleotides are TGTGCCAGCAGCCCGACAGGGTCCTCTGGAAACACCATATATTTT.

The CDR3 DNA reads TGTGCCAGCGGGGTCCATATGAACACTGAAGCTTTCTTT. Encoded protein: CASGVHMNTEAFF. The gene calls are TRBV6-5 and TRBJ1-1, with D uncertain. CDR1 and CDR2 (germline): MNHEY, SVGAGI. This CDR3 has 13 amino acids. Trimming stripped 8 bases from V and 0 bases from J, with 10 bases between.

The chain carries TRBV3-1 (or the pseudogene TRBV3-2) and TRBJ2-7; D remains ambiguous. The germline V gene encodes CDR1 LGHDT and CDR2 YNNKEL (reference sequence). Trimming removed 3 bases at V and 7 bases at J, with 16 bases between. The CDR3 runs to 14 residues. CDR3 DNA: TGTGCCAGCAGCCAGCCCGGACCCCATTCGGAGCAGTACTTC. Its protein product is CASSQPGPHSEQYF.

This chain's CDR3 is CASSYRGPNEKLFF. The CDR3 DNA is TGTGCCAGCAGTTACCGGGGTCCTAATGAAAAACTGTTTTTT. The J gene is TRBJ1-4, the V gene TRBV6-5; no firm D call. Trimming left V 2 bases short and J 3 bases short, with 7 bases between. The CDR3 covers 14 residues. Germline values: CDR1 MNHEY, CDR2 SVGAGI.